The following is a T cell receptor beta chain sequence with its context. The table came from immunoSEQ multiplex PCR; TCRdb's copy has only in-frame clones and leaves some out. This table holds about 77,000 clones, around 89% found once. The data originate from a study of T cell changes during pregnancy in multiple sclerosis. The sample in question was peripheral blood, obtained before pregnancy. The TCR sequence derives from a female donor with multiple sclerosis, enrolled in a pregnancy study.

CDR3 residues: CASSIWGTPNYGYTF. CDR3 in DNA: TGTGCCAGTAGTATTTGGGGCACCCCAAACTATGGCTACACCTTC. The V gene is TRBV19, the J gene TRBJ1-2; a weak D match, TRBD1 (5 bases). Deletions cut 3 bases from V and 2 bases from J, with 13 bases between. The CDR3 sequence is 15 residues long. Looked up from germline, CDR1 is LNHDA and CDR2 is SQIVND (reference sequence).